These 11 T cell receptor beta chains came from one sample sequenced in a study of blood T cell repertoires in COVID-19. Profiled with immunoSEQ multiplex PCR; TCRdb holds only in-frame clones, not every one. The data contain approximately 240,000 clones, about 88% of them seen just once; the ten biggest clones take up 2% to 2.5%. The sequencing sample was made of peripheral blood. Receptor source: a woman between 40 and 50 years old who had recovered from COVID-19.

This clone was detected a few times. The chain combines TRBV6-5 with TRBJ1-5, with 7 bases fitting TRBD1. V dropped 3 bases and J dropped 6; count of bases not matched to a gene: 5. The CDR3 consists of 14 residues. Germline V gene lookup returns CDR1 MNHEY and CDR2 SVGAGI. The CDR3 region has the DNA TGTGCCAGCAGTTATCAGCAGGGGGGTCAGCCCCAGCATTTT. This gives the protein CASSYQQGGQPQHF.

This chain connects TRBV19 to TRBJ2-2, with TRBD2 matching over 8 bases. There are 15 residues in the CDR3. The ends lost 9 bases at V and 6 bases at J; junction bases unmatched: 12. Germline V gene data show CDR1 as LNHDA and CDR2 as SQIVND (reference sequence). The CDR3: CASAPGLGRAGELFF. As DNA, the CDR3 is TGTGCCAGCGCCCCGGGACTAGGGAGGGCCGGGGAGCTGTTTTTT.

This clone was seen repeatedly, ten times or more. Distinct nucleotide sequences in the sample also encode this CDR3. This chain links TRBV4-1 with TRBJ2-3; 9 bases fit TRBD2. The V and J ends lost 4 bases and 5 bases, in that order; junction bases with no gene match: 7. Germline CDR1 and CDR2: MGHRA and YSYEKL. The CDR3 contains 15 residues. The CDR3 loop is CASSRIAGEGDTQYF. The CDR3 coding sequence is TGCGCCAGCAGCCGCATAGCGGGGGAAGGAGATACGCAGTATTTT.

The chain combines TRBV5-1 with TRBJ1-6, with 8 bases that match TRBD1. Trimming took 4 bases from V and 3 from J; bases not matched to a gene: 0. Germline V gives CDR1 SGHRS, CDR2 YFSETQ. This CDR3 has 14 amino acids. CDR3 sequence reads: CASSGTGYNSPLHF. CDR3 DNA sequence: TGCGCCAGCAGCGGGACAGGCTATAATTCACCCCTCCACTTT.

V is TRBV30 and J is TRBJ1-4; TRBD1 is a possible D gene (5 bases). In germline, CDR1 is GTSNPN, CDR2 SVGIG (reference sequence). Trimming took 3 bases from V and 11 from J, leaving 13 bases between them. The CDR3 extends over 12 amino acids. The CDR3 bases are TGTGCCTGGAGACCCGACAGATACAAACTGTTTTTT. As protein: CAWRPDRYKLFF.

The V call is TRBV7-2, the J call TRBJ1-6; D is undetermined. The V end lost 1 base, the J end lost 7 bases, and 11 bases lay between the germline ends. CDR3 length: 15 residues. Germline lookup yields CDR1 SGHTA and CDR2 FQGNSA. CDR3: CASSLDPGYNSPLHF. CDR3 nucleotides: TGTGCCAGCAGCTTAGACCCGGGATACAATTCACCCCTCCACTTT.

This rearrangement joins TRBV5-4 to TRBJ2-7; 10 bases are a match to TRBD1. V dropped 4 bases and J dropped 4; count of bases not matched to a gene: 11. CDR3 length: 16 amino acids. From germline, CDR1 is SGHNT and CDR2 YYREEE (reference sequence). CDR3 loop: CASSPQTGGAFYEQYF. The CDR3, as DNA: TGTGCCAGCAGCCCGCAGACAGGGGGCGCATTTTACGAGCAGTACTTC.

V is TRBV12-3 or TRBV12-4 and J is TRBJ2-1; D remains ambiguous. Trimming pared 8 bases from V and 5 bases from J, leaving 13 bases between. This CDR3 spans 13 amino acids. The CDR3, as DNA: TGTGCCAGCCGCTGGGCAGGCCACAATGAGCAGTTCTTC. This encodes CASRWAGHNEQFF.

The chain carries TRBV19 and TRBJ2-2; 11 positions match TRBD2. Looked up from germline, CDR1 is LNHDA and CDR2 is SQIVND (reference sequence). Trimming at V came to 4 bases and at J to 3 bases, leaving 1 base not matched to a gene. This CDR3 contains 15 residues. CDR3 nucleotide sequence: TGTGCCAGTAGTACGGGACTAGCGGACACCGGGGAGCTGTTTTTT. Its protein is CASSTGLADTGELFF.

This rearrangement joins TRBV7-2 to TRBJ2-2; TRBD1 matches 7 bases. The germline gives CDR1 SGHTA, CDR2 FQGNSA. With 3 bases clipped from V and 2 bases from J, the junction kept 3 bases outside the gene matches. CDR3 size: 15 residues. This CDR3 is CASSFTGVNTGELFF. The CDR3 DNA reads as TGTGCCAGCAGCTTTACAGGGGTTAACACCGGGGAGCTGTTTTTT.

V gene TRBV30 combines with J gene TRBJ1-2, with D uncertain. The CDR3 consists of 13 residues. V gave up 0 bases and J gave up 5 bases, with 10 bases separating them. The V gene's germline CDR1 is GTSNPN and CDR2 SVGIG (reference sequence). The CDR3 DNA reads as TGTGCCTGGAGTGTTTCAGGTTATTATGGCTACACCTTC. Amino acid sequence: CAWSVSGYYGYTF.